The 27 T cell receptor beta chains reported below all come from one sample, sequenced in a study of T cells in localized non-small cell lung cancer. Repertoires were generated with immunoSEQ multiplex PCR, while TCRdb's copy carries only in-frame clones and drops some. Among about 46,000 clones, under 90% were seen once, and the ten largest hold approximately 17%. The sequences come from peripheral blood mononuclear cells, collected before any cancer treatment. These TCRs come from a man aged 40-75 years with stage III lung adenocarcinoma.

This clone was seen just once. The chain is built from TRBV6-1 and TRBJ2-5; D is perhaps TRBD1 or TRBD2 (5 bases each). The V and J ends lost 0 bases and 0 bases respectively, with 8 bases between them. The CDR3 is 15 amino acids. The germline CDR1 and CDR2 sequences are MNHNS and SASEGT. CDR3 DNA sequence: TGTGCCAGCAGTGAAGCTATGGGACACCAAGAGACCCAGTACTTC. Encoded protein: CASSEAMGHQETQYF.

The chain links TRBV5-6 to TRBJ2-1, with 10 bases matching TRBD1. With V trimmed by 6 bases and J by 6 bases, 12 bases remained unmatched. The length of the CDR3 is 16 residues. CDR1 is SGHDT, CDR2 YYEEEE, per germline. The chain's CDR3 is CASNGQGVRLSNEQFF. Here the CDR3 DNA reads TGTGCCAGCAACGGACAGGGGGTTCGTCTGAGCAATGAGCAGTTCTTC.

V is TRBV5-1 and J is TRBJ1-1, with 9 bases identical to TRBD1. CDR3 length: 15 residues. Trimming took 1 base from V and 1 from J; bases not matched to a gene: 2. CDR1 and CDR2 from the germline V gene are SGHRS and YFSETQ. CDR3 in DNA: TGCGCCAGCAGCTTGATGGGACAGGGGAACACTGAAGCTTTCTTT. It yields the protein CASSLMGQGNTEAFF.

The chain uses TRBV30 and TRBJ2-1; D not certain. The CDR3 extends over 15 amino acids. V dropped 0 bases and J dropped 7 bases, with 16 bases sitting between them. From germline, CDR1 is GTSNPN and CDR2 SVGIG (reference sequence). CDR3 region: CAWSVGLLDANEQFF. CDR3 sequence (DNA): TGTGCCTGGAGTGTGGGTCTTCTCGACGCTAATGAGCAGTTCTTC.

This sequence joins TRBV5-5 and TRBJ2-7; 8 nucleotides align to TRBD1. The CDR3 length is 14 residues. J gave up 2 bases and V 4 bases, and 5 bases lay outside the gene matches. From germline, CDR1 is SGHKS and CDR2 YYEKEE (reference sequence). CDR3: CASSPGGGTYEQYF. The CDR3 nucleotides read TGTGCCAGCAGCCCAGGGGGCGGAACCTACGAGCAGTACTTC.

This rearrangement joins TRBV9 to TRBJ2-3; tentatively, D is TRBD1 (5 bases). V was cut by 0 bases and J by 2 bases, with 10 bases left in between. This CDR3 spans 15 amino acids. CDR1 SGDLS and CDR2 YYNGEE come from the germline V gene. The CDR3 sequence: CASSVGSGNTDTQYF. DNA of the CDR3: TGTGCCAGCAGCGTAGGTTCAGGGAACACAGATACGCAGTATTTT.

The chain is built from TRBV6-5 and TRBJ2-1; TRBD2 matches at 7 bases. With V trimmed by 7 bases and J by 3 bases, 9 bases remained unmatched. Germline assignment: CDR1 MNHEY and CDR2 SVGAGI. The CDR3 spans 15 residues. The DNA of the CDR3 is TGTGCCAGCACCTCCTCGGAGCGGGGCTACAATGAGCAGTTCTTC. Translating it yields CASTSSERGYNEQFF.

V and J are TRBV6-1 and TRBJ2-3; no clear D. V lost 6 bases to trimming and J lost 0 bases, with 10 bases between them. Germline CDR1 is MNHNS and CDR2 is SASEGT. There are 14 residues in the CDR3. This CDR3 reads CASRSRRSTDTQYF. DNA for the CDR3: TGTGCCAGCAGATCTCGACGGAGCACAGATACGCAGTATTTT.

This clone turned up a few times. The chain is built from TRBV5-4 and TRBJ2-5; no clear D. Trimming took 3 bases from V and 0 from J, leaving 15 bases between them. The germline CDR1 and CDR2 sequences are SGHNT and YYREEE (reference sequence). CDR3 size: 16 residues. The CDR3 sequence: CASSWTTTTHQETQYF. The CDR3 region has the DNA TGTGCCAGCAGCTGGACCACCACCACCCACCAAGAGACCCAGTACTTC.

The V call is TRBV29-1, the J call TRBJ1-2, with 8 bases that match TRBD1. V lost 4 bases, J lost 2 bases, and 3 bases stayed unmatched. Germline CDR1 SQVTM, CDR2 ANQGSEA. The CDR3 extends over 13 amino acids. The CDR3 coding sequence is TGCAGCGTTGTTTCAGGGGGCAACTATGGCTACACCTTC. It is translated as CSVVSGGNYGYTF.

The chain couples TRBV18 to TRBJ2-3; TRBD2 matches at 8 bases. Germline assignment: CDR1 KGHSH and CDR2 LQKENI. CDR3 length equals 15 residues. With V trimmed by 3 bases and J by 2 bases, 4 bases remained unmatched. The CDR3 sequence is CASSPTSGTTDTQYF. CDR3 DNA: TGTGCCAGCTCACCTACTAGCGGTACCACAGATACGCAGTATTTT.

The chain carries TRBV4-1 and TRBJ2-1; 10 nucleotides match TRBD2. The V gene's germline CDR1 is MGHRA and CDR2 YSYEKL. The length of the CDR3 is 17 residues. J gave up 8 bases and V 4 bases, and 14 bases lay outside the gene matches. CDR3 DNA sequence: TGCGCCAGCAGCCTGCGAATTGGGAGCGGGGGGGCACATGAGCAGTTCTTC. It codes for CASSLRIGSGGAHEQFF.

The gene calls are TRBV5-1 and TRBJ2-2; the match to TRBD1 covers 8 bases. V shed 0 bases, J shed 3 bases, and the junction held 4 bases outside the gene matches. The CDR3 length is 16 residues. Per the germline V gene, CDR1 is SGHRS and CDR2 is YFSETQ. The CDR3 here is CASSLGQGYDTGELFF. CDR3 coding DNA: TGCGCCAGCAGCTTGGGACAGGGGTACGACACCGGGGAGCTGTTTTTT.

The chain uses TRBV7-9 and TRBJ2-5; 7 nucleotides match TRBD2. Trimming cost V 4 bases and J 5 bases; bases outside gene matches: 10. The CDR3 consists of 15 residues. Germline CDR1 SEHNR, CDR2 FQNEAQ (reference sequence). This chain's CDR3 is CASSSPPGRVETQYF. CDR3 bases: TGTGCCAGCAGCTCCCCCCCAGGGAGGGTTGAGACCCAGTACTTC.

Here the CDR3 DNA reads TGTGCCACCACACGGGTAGGGCCTAGCACAGATACGCAGTATTTT. Amino acids: CATTRVGPSTDTQYF. J is TRBJ2-3 and V is TRBV5-4; D is undetermined. Trimming pared 9 bases from V and 0 bases from J, leaving 17 bases between. Germline V gives CDR1 SGHNT, CDR2 YYREEE (reference sequence). The CDR3 length is 15 residues.

This clone occurred a few times. The CDR3 nucleotides are TGTGCCTGGAGTGCGTACTCAGGGGACTACGAGCAGTACTTC. Protein: CAWSAYSGDYEQYF. The chain joins TRBV30 to TRBJ2-7, with a weak D call TRBD1 (6 bases). This CDR3 is 14 amino acids long. Germline V CDR1 and CDR2: GTSNPN, SVGIG (reference sequence). Trimming removed 1 base from V and 3 bases from J, with 13 bases in between.

V and J are TRBV6-6 and TRBJ1-4; weak D call: TRBD1 (5 bases). Germline CDR1 is MNHNY and CDR2 is SVGAGI (reference sequence). The CDR3 loop spans 14 amino acids. The ends were cut back, 6 bases at V and 5 bases at J, with 13 bases in the middle. CDR3 in amino acids: CASSPGRRNEKLFF. Here the CDR3 DNA reads TGTGCCAGCAGCCCGGGGCGGAGAAATGAAAAACTGTTTTTT.

This clone showed up just a few times. This chain connects TRBV6-6 to TRBJ1-1, with D possibly TRBD1 on 6 matching bases. The CDR3 totals 14 residues. Looked up from germline, CDR1 is MNHNY and CDR2 is SVGAGI (reference sequence). Trimming removed 0 bases at V and 4 bases at J, with 9 bases between. The CDR3 here is CASSYSADSTEAFF. In DNA form, the CDR3 reads TGTGCCAGCAGTTACTCTGCGGACAGCACTGAAGCTTTCTTT.

This chain links TRBV5-1 with TRBJ2-7; possible D gene TRBD1, 6 bases. Trimming stripped 0 bases from V and 1 base from J, with 14 bases between. The germline gives CDR1 SGHRS, CDR2 YFSETQ. The CDR3 is 16 residues long. The CDR3 coding sequence is TGCGCCAGCAGCTTGGAACAGGGAGCCAAATCCTACGAGCAGTACTTC. Its translation is CASSLEQGAKSYEQYF.

The V and J genes are TRBV5-1 and TRBJ1-1; tentative D call: TRBD1 (6 bases). The ends were cut back, 0 bases at V and 1 base at J, with 10 bases in the middle. Germline CDR1 reads SGHRS; CDR2 reads YFSETQ. The CDR3 extends over 15 amino acids. DNA for the CDR3: TGCGCCAGCAGCTTGGAAGTCAGGGGGAACACTGAAGCTTTCTTT. This codes for CASSLEVRGNTEAFF.

The chain joins TRBV6-5 to TRBJ2-6; D ambiguous. Germline V gene data show CDR1 as MNHEY and CDR2 as SVGAGI. V shed 6 bases and J shed 0 bases, with 9 bases lying between them. The CDR3 contains 15 residues. The CDR3 DNA is TGTGCCAGCAGACAGATGAGCTCTGGGGCCAACGTCCTGACTTTC. Encoded protein: CASRQMSSGANVLTF.

In nucleotides, the CDR3 is TGTGCCAGCAGTTACTCGGTCGGCTATGGCTACACCTTC. It encodes CASSYSVGYGYTF. This chain links TRBV6-6 with TRBJ1-2, with unresolved D. Deletions cut 0 bases from V and 4 bases from J, with 6 bases between. This CDR3 contains 13 residues. In germline, CDR1 is MNHNY, CDR2 SVGAGI (reference sequence).

This clone was found a few times. This sequence joins TRBV9 and TRBJ1-5; 9 bases map to TRBD1. The V and J ends lost 5 bases and 6 bases, in that order; junction bases with no gene match: 6. The germline gives CDR1 SGDLS, CDR2 YYNGEE. The CDR3 totals 14 residues. In DNA, the CDR3 is TGTGCCAGCAGTGACGGGACAGGGCCTCAGCCCCAGCATTTT. The encoded protein is CASSDGTGPQPQHF.

This clone has just one count. J is TRBJ2-3 and V is TRBV5-5, with D possibly being TRBD2 (5 bases). The CDR3 is made up of 13 amino acids. Germline CDR1 and CDR2: SGHKS and YYEKEE (reference sequence). Trimming shortened V by 3 bases and J by 5 bases, and 10 bases separated the two germline ends. The CDR3: CASSYKEGDTQYF. Here the CDR3 DNA reads TGTGCCAGCAGCTACAAAGAGGGAGATACGCAGTATTTT. The complete variable domain, with remaining parts taken from reference TRBV5-5 and TRBJ2-3, reads DAGVTQSPTHLIKTRGQQVTLRCSPISGHKSVSWYQQVLGQGPQFIFQYYEKEERGRGNFPDRFSARQFPNYSSELNVNALLLGDSALYLCASSYKEGDTQYFGPGTRLTVL.

The CDR3 reads CATRGSGAVTDTQYF. The CDR3 nucleotides are TGTGCCACCAGGGGATCCGGGGCAGTAACAGATACGCAGTATTTT. This chain connects TRBV15 to TRBJ2-3; the D gene could be TRBD1 or TRBD2 (5 bases each). This CDR3 has 15 residues. Trimming removed 6 bases from V and 3 bases from J, with 16 bases in between. CDR1 and CDR2 (germline): LNHNV, YYDKDF (reference sequence).

The J gene is TRBJ2-1, the V gene TRBV11-3, with a possible D match to TRBD1 (6 bases). This CDR3 is 14 amino acids long. Trimming removed 5 bases at V and 5 bases at J, with 13 bases between. CDR1 and CDR2 from the germline V gene are SGHNT and YENEEA. The CDR3 reads CASSTGNDNNEQFF. The CDR3, as DNA: TGTGCCAGCAGCACAGGGAACGACAACAATGAGCAGTTCTTC. Supplemented by reference TRBV11-3 and TRBJ2-1, the full variable domain reads EAGVVQSPRYKIIEKKQPVAFWCNPISGHNTLYWYLQNLGQGPELLIRYENEEAVDDSQLPKDRFSAERLKGVDSTLKIQPAELGDSAVYLCASSTGNDNNEQFFGPGTRLTVL.

The chain has TRBV7-9 and TRBJ2-1, with 12 nucleotides matching TRBD2. The CDR3 has 14 amino acids. CDR1 is SEHNR and CDR2 is FQNEAQ in the germline V gene (reference sequence). V lost 4 bases, J lost 10 bases, and 5 bases stayed unmatched. The CDR3 spells CASSSSGGAGEQFF. The CDR3 DNA is TGTGCCAGCAGCTCTAGCGGGGGGGCGGGAGAGCAGTTCTTC.